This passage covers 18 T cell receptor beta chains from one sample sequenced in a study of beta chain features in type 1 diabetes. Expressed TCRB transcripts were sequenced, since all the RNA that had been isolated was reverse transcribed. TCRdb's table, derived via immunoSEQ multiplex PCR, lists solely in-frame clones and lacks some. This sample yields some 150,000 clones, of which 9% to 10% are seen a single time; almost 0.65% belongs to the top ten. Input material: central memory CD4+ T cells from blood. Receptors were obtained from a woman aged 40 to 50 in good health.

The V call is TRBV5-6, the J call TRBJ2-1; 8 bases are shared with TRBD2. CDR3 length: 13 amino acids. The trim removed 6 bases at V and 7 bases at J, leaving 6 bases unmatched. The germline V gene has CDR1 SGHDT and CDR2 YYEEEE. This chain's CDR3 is CASTRSGGNEQFF. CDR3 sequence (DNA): TGTGCCAGCACCCGGTCGGGGGGGAATGAGCAGTTCTTC.

Written as DNA, the CDR3 is TGTGCCAGCAGTTCAGGGCGTCGGACCCAGTACTTC. It yields the protein CASSSGRRTQYF. The chain recombines TRBV6-5 with TRBJ2-5, with D perhaps matching TRBD1 (5 bases). Germline V lookup: CDR1 MNHEY, CDR2 SVGAGI. Trimming stripped 4 bases from V and 7 bases from J, with 10 bases between. The CDR3 runs 12 residues.

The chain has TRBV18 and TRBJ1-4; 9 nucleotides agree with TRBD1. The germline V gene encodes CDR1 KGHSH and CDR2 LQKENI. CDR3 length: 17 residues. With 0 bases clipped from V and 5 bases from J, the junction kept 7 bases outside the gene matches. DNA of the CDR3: TGTGCCAGCTCACCACCGGGATCCGGGACAGGGAATGAAAAACTGTTTTTT. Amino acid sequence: CASSPPGSGTGNEKLFF. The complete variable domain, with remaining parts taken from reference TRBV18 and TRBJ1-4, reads NAGVMQNPRHLVRRRGQEARLRCSPMKGHSHVYWYRQLPEEGLKFMVYLQKENIIDESGMPKERFSAEFPKEGPSILRIQQVVRGDSAAYFCASSPPGSGTGNEKLFFGSGTQLSVL.

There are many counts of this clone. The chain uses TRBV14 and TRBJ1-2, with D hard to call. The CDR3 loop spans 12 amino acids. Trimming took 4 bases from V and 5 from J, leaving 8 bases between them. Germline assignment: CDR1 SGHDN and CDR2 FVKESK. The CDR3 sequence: CASSPAGYGYTF. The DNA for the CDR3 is TGTGCCAGCAGCCCCGCGGGGTATGGCTACACCTTC. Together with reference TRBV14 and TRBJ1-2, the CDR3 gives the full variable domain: EAGVTQFPSHSVIEKGQTVTLRCDPISGHDNLYWYRRVMGKEIKFLLHFVKESKQDESGMPNNRFLAERTGGTYSTLKVQPAELEDSGVYFCASSPAGYGYTFGSGTRLTVV.

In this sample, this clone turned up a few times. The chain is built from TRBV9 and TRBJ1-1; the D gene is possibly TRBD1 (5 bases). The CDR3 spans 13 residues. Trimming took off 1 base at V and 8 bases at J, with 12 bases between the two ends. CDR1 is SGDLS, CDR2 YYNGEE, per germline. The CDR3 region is CASSVIGGGEAFF. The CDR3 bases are TGTGCCAGCAGCGTAATCGGGGGTGGGGAAGCTTTCTTT.

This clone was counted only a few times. This CDR3 reads CASSGGEPYNEQFF. For the CDR3, the DNA is TGTGCCAGCAGTGGCGGGGAACCTTACAATGAGCAGTTCTTC. The chain has TRBV2 and TRBJ2-1; the D gene is possibly TRBD2 (6 bases). The CDR3 loop spans 14 amino acids. Looked up from germline, CDR1 is SNHLY and CDR2 is FYNNEI. V was shortened by 4 bases and J by 4 bases, with 11 bases between the two germline ends.

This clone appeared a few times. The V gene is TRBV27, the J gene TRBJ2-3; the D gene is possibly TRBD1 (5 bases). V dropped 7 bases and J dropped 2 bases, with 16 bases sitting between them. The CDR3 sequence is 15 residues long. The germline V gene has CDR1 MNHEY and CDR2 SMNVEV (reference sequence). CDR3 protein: CASKGWGRVTDTQYF. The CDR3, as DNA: TGTGCCAGCAAGGGCTGGGGCAGGGTCACAGATACGCAGTATTTT.

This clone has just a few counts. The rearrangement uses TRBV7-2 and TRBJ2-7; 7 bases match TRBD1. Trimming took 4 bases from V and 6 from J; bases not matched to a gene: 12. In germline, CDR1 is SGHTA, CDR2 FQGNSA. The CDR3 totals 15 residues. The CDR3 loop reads CASSSSGQPSGEQYF. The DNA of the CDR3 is TGTGCCAGCAGCTCTTCGGGACAGCCGTCGGGCGAGCAGTACTTC. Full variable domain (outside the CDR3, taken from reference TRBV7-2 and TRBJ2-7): GAGVSQSPSNKVTEKGKDVELRCDPISGHTALYWYRQSLGQGLEFLIYFQGNSAPDKSGLPSDRFSAERTGGSVSTLTIQRTQQEDSAVYLCASSSSGQPSGEQYFGPGTRLTVT.

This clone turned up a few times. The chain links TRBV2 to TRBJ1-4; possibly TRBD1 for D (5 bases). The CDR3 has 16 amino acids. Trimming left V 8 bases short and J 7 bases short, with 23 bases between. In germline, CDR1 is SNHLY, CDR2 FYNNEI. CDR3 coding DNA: TGTGCCAGCCGGAGGGCCGGGGGGGGGTTTAGTGAAAAACTGTTTTTT. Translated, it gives CASRRAGGGFSEKLFF.

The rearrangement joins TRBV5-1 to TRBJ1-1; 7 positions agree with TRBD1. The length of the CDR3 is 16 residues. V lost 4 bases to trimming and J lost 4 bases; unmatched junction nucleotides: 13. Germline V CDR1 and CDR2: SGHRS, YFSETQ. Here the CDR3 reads CASSPRQGAVGTEAFF. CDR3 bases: TGCGCCAGCAGCCCTCGACAGGGAGCCGTGGGCACTGAAGCTTTCTTT.

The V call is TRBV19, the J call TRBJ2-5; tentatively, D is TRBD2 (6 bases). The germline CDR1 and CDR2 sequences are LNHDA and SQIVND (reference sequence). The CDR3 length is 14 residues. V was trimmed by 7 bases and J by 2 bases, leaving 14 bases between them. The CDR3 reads CASTIGGSQETQYF. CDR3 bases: TGTGCCAGTACCATTGGGGGGTCACAAGAGACCCAGTACTTC.

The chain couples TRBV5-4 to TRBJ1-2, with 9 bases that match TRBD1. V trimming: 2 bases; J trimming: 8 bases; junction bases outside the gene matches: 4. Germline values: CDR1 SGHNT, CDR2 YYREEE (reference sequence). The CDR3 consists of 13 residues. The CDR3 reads CASSLQGAAGYTF. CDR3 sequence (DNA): TGTGCCAGCAGCTTACAGGGGGCGGCGGGCTACACCTTC.

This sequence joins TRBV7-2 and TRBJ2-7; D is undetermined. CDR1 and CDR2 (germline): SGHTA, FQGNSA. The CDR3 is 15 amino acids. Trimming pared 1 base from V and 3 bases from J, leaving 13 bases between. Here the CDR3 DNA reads TGTGCCAGCAGCTTAGGTGCTCCTGCAGGCTACGAGCAGTACTTC. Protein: CASSLGAPAGYEQYF.

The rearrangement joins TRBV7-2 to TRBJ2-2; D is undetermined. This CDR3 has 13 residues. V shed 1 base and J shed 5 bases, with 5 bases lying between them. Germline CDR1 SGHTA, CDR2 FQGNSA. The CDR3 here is CASSLDGTGELFF. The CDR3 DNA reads TGTGCCAGCAGCTTAGACGGTACCGGGGAGCTGTTTTTT.

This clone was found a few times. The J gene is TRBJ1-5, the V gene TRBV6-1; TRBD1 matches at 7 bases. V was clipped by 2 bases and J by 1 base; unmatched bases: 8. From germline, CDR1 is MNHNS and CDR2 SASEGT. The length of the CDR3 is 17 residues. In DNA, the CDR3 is TGTGCCAGCAGTGAATTAGGGACAGCCTCGAGCAATCAGCCCCAGCATTTT. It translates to CASSELGTASSNQPQHF.

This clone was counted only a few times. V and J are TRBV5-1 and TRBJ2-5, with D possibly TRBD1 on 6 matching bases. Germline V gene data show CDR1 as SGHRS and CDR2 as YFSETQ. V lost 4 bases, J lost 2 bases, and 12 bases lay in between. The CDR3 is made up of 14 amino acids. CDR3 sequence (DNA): TGCGCCAGCAGCCAGGGGCTTCTTCAAGAGACCCAGTACTTC. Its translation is CASSQGLLQETQYF.

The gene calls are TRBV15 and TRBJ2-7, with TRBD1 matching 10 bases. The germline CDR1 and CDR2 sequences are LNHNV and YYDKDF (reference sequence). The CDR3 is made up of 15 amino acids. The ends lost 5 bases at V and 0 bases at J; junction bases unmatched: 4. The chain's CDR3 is CATSETGGFSYEQYF. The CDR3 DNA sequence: TGTGCCACCAGCGAGACAGGGGGCTTCTCCTACGAGCAGTACTTC.

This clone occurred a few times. The CDR3 sequence is CASIDSHSPLHF. The CDR3 coding sequence is TGTGCCAGCATCGACAGCCACTCGCCCCTCCACTTT. This chain joins TRBV2 and TRBJ1-6; a possible D gene is TRBD1 (5 bases). CDR1 SNHLY and CDR2 FYNNEI come from the germline V gene. This CDR3 comprises 12 residues. The germline V and J ends were trimmed by 7 bases and 13 bases, with 14 bases remaining between them.